These 28 T cell receptor beta chains were sequenced from one sample in a study of shared clonotypes between healthy human individuals. Measured with immunoSEQ multiplex PCR; TCRdb has only the in-frame clones, and not every one. Seen here are some 740,000 clones, almost 95% observed once, and the top ten hold 24%. Naive CD8 cells lacked CD45RO, underwent positive selection for CCR7 and left out terminally differentiated effector memory CD45RA+ cells. Sequencing was carried out using naive CD8+ T cells sorted from blood. The source is a man under 40 in good health.

In its sample, this clone was seen once. The V gene is TRBV27, the J gene TRBJ2-1; TRBD2 matches at 9 bases. Germline loops: CDR1 MNHEY, CDR2 SMNVEV (reference sequence). The CDR3 is 16 amino acids. V lost 4 bases and J lost 1; bases outside the gene matches: 5. CDR3 residues: CASSSLGLASYNEQFF. DNA of the CDR3: TGTGCCAGCAGTTCCTTAGGACTAGCGTCCTACAATGAGCAGTTCTTC.

The rearrangement links TRBV7-9 to TRBJ2-1, with D uncertain. The CDR3 contains 15 residues. V was trimmed by 4 bases and J by 2 bases, leaving 12 bases between them. Germline V gives CDR1 SEHNR, CDR2 FQNEAQ (reference sequence). The CDR3: CASSSDPNAYNEQFF. The DNA of the CDR3 is TGTGCCAGCAGCTCAGACCCAAACGCCTACAATGAGCAGTTCTTC.

The rearrangement links TRBV23-1 to TRBJ2-3; 11 positions agree with TRBD2. TRBV23-1 is filed as an ORF, its function uncertain. V was clipped by 0 bases and J by 2 bases; unmatched bases: 13. The CDR3 spans 20 residues. The CDR3 DNA reads TGCGCCAGCAGTCAATCCCAAACTAGCGGGAGATCCCTGTCCACAGATACGCAGTATTTT. Translation gives CASSQSQTSGRSLSTDTQYF.

The sample holds one count of this clone. The identical CDR3 is also encoded by other nucleotide sequences in the sample. The rearrangement links TRBV9 to TRBJ2-5, with 7 bases that match TRBD2. The germline V gene encodes CDR1 SGDLS and CDR2 YYNGEE. J lost 4 bases, V lost 0 bases, and 3 bases had no gene match. This CDR3 spans 14 amino acids. DNA for the CDR3: TGTGCCAGCAGCGTAGGACTAGCCGGAGAGACCCAGTACTTC. Its translation: CASSVGLAGETQYF.

This chain connects TRBV2 to TRBJ1-1, with 9 positions matching TRBD1. The CDR3 covers 16 residues. The germline V gene has CDR1 SNHLY and CDR2 FYNNEI. V was clipped by 6 bases and J by 0 bases; unmatched bases: 8. The CDR3: CASSTGGPSMNTEAFF. As DNA, the CDR3 is TGTGCCAGCAGCACAGGGGGCCCCTCCATGAACACTGAAGCTTTCTTT.

The rearrangement uses TRBV9 and TRBJ2-5; D perhaps matches TRBD2 (6 bases). The CDR3 spans 13 residues. Per germline, CDR1 SGDLS and CDR2 YYNGEE. V was trimmed by 4 bases and J by 9 bases, leaving 16 bases between them. CDR3: CASSPPLGEAQYF. As DNA, the CDR3 is TGTGCCAGCAGCCCCCCCCTCGGGGAGGCCCAGTACTTC.

The rearrangement uses TRBV7-3 and TRBJ2-7; 8 bases are shared with TRBD1. V gave up 5 bases and J gave up 5 bases; unmatched junction bases: 8. Germline V gives CDR1 SGHTA, CDR2 FQGTGA. The CDR3 is made up of 14 amino acids. In DNA form, the CDR3 reads TGTGCCAGCAGCGTCACAGGGGGGTCGGACGAGCAGTACTTC. Protein sequence: CASSVTGGSDEQYF.

This chain uses TRBV5-1 with TRBJ2-3, with D maybe TRBD2 (6 bases). CDR3 length: 15 amino acids. Germline values: CDR1 SGHRS, CDR2 YFSETQ. Trimming left V 3 bases short and J 0 bases short, with 11 bases between. The CDR3 spells CASSWRDGSTDTQYF. The CDR3 DNA reads as TGCGCCAGCAGCTGGAGGGACGGGAGCACAGATACGCAGTATTTT.

The rearrangement uses TRBV2 and TRBJ2-1; 14 bases fit TRBD2. There are 15 residues in the CDR3. Germline CDR1 and CDR2: SNHLY and FYNNEI. The V segment lost 6 bases and the J segment 9 bases; nucleotides outside the gene matches: 7. In DNA, the CDR3 is TGTGCCAGCAGGGGACTAGCGGGAGAACGAGGTGAGCAGTTCTTC. As protein: CASRGLAGERGEQFF.

The CDR3 sequence is CASSDILDGQYEQYF. The CDR3 nucleotides are TGCGCCAGCAGTGACATCCTCGACGGCCAGTACGAGCAGTACTTC. The chain combines TRBV10-2 with TRBJ2-7; D not certain. Trimming left V 3 bases short and J 4 bases short, with 16 bases between. The CDR3 covers 15 residues. Germline V gives CDR1 WSHSY, CDR2 SAAADI.

J is TRBJ1-5 and V is TRBV6-5; perhaps TRBD1 as D (6 bases). Trimming took 5 bases from V and 3 from J, leaving 11 bases between them. Germline V CDR1 and CDR2: MNHEY, SVGAGI. This CDR3 is 14 amino acids long. In nucleotides, the CDR3 is TGTGCCAGCAGTACAGGGTCCCCCAATCAGCCCCAGCATTTT. This sequence encodes CASSTGSPNQPQHF.

The gene calls are TRBV11-2 and TRBJ1-2; perhaps TRBD1 as D (6 bases). Germline V gives CDR1 SGHAT, CDR2 FQNNGV. V was pared by 1 base and J by 2 bases, with 20 bases between. The CDR3 covers 18 residues. The CDR3 loop is CASSLGTYAGARNYGYTF. The CDR3 DNA follows: TGTGCCAGCAGCTTAGGAACCTACGCAGGGGCAAGAAACTATGGCTACACCTTC.

J is TRBJ2-2 and V is TRBV7-9; unclear D gene. The CDR3 consists of 13 residues. The V end lost 0 bases, the J end lost 7 bases, and 6 bases lay between the germline ends. CDR1 and CDR2 (germline): SEHNR, FQNEAQ (reference sequence). The CDR3 DNA sequence: TGTGCCAGCAGCTTAGCGGTAGGCGGGGAGCTGTTTTTT. Translated: CASSLAVGGELFF.

The CDR3 sequence: CASSWGQGTQYF. As DNA, the CDR3 is TGTGCCAGCAGCTGGGGACAGGGAACGCAGTATTTT. This chain links TRBV5-4 with TRBJ2-3; 9 bases map to TRBD1. CDR3 size: 12 residues. Germline loops: CDR1 SGHNT, CDR2 YYREEE (reference sequence). J gave up 9 bases and V 3 bases, and 2 bases lay outside the gene matches. Looking up the rest from reference TRBV5-4 and TRBJ2-3 gives the full variable domain: ETGVTQSPTHLIKTRGQQVTLRCSSQSGHNTVSWYQQALGQGPQFIFQYYREEENGRGNFPPRFSGLQFPNYSSELNVNALELDDSALYLCASSWGQGTQYFGPGTRLTVL.

The rearrangement uses TRBV4-1 and TRBJ1-5; a weak D match, TRBD1 (6 bases). V was clipped by 0 bases and J by 3 bases, with 9 bases between them. The CDR3 consists of 15 residues. The germline V gene encodes CDR1 MGHRA and CDR2 YSYEKL. The CDR3 coding sequence is TGCGCCAGCAGCCAAGAAACAGGGAACAATCAGCCCCAGCATTTT. Translated: CASSQETGNNQPQHF.

The chain links TRBV27 to TRBJ2-7; D might be TRBD2 (5 bases). The CDR3 consists of 12 residues. Trimming removed 6 bases at V and 3 bases at J, with 9 bases between. Germline loops: CDR1 MNHEY, CDR2 SMNVEV (reference sequence). In nucleotides, the CDR3 is TGTGCCAGCAGAACCGGGAACTACGAGCAGTACTTC. It encodes CASRTGNYEQYF.

The rearrangement links TRBV19 to TRBJ2-1; tentative D call: TRBD2 (6 bases). From germline, CDR1 is LNHDA and CDR2 SQIVND (reference sequence). Trimming took off 6 bases at V and 9 bases at J, with 24 bases between the two ends. CDR3 length: 16 amino acids. CDR3: CASRLRDWEPGVEQFF. The CDR3 nucleotides are TGTGCCAGTAGATTAAGGGACTGGGAGCCTGGGGTTGAGCAGTTCTTC.

The chain couples TRBV7-9 to TRBJ1-1; 8 bases line up with TRBD1. This CDR3 spans 15 amino acids. J was trimmed by 6 bases and V by 5 bases; bases with no gene match: 11. Germline assignment: CDR1 SEHNR and CDR2 FQNEAQ (reference sequence). The CDR3 sequence is CASSRGQGEAAEAFF. The CDR3 nucleotides are TGTGCCAGCAGCCGCGGACAGGGAGAGGCGGCTGAAGCTTTCTTT.

The V call is TRBV30, the J call TRBJ2-7, with 7 bases identical to TRBD1. The V and J ends lost 0 bases and 1 base, in that order; junction bases with no gene match: 9. The germline gives CDR1 GTSNPN, CDR2 SVGIG (reference sequence). This CDR3 is 16 amino acids long. CDR3 loop: CAWSVEQGVRSYEQYF. The CDR3 DNA is TGTGCCTGGAGTGTTGAGCAGGGGGTACGGTCCTACGAGCAGTACTTC.

Turning to this clone: This sample also contains other DNA sequences that code for the same CDR3. This chain links TRBV27 with TRBJ2-2; D unclear. CDR3 length: 13 residues. Looked up from germline, CDR1 is MNHEY and CDR2 is SMNVEV (reference sequence). The V and J ends lost 6 bases and 0 bases respectively, with 5 bases between them. The CDR3 bases are TGTGCCAGCAGCCTATCGAACACCGGGGAGCTGTTTTTT. This gives the protein CASSLSNTGELFF.

The rearrangement uses TRBV28 and TRBJ1-1; D is ambiguous. Trimming removed 5 bases at V and 4 bases at J, with 8 bases between. The germline V gene encodes CDR1 MDHEN and CDR2 SYDVKM. This CDR3 spans 12 amino acids. The CDR3 nucleotides read TGTGCCAGCAGTACGGGAGCCACTGAAGCTTTCTTT. Translating it yields CASSTGATEAFF.

The chain couples TRBV28 to TRBJ1-5, with D uncertain. V lost 3 bases, J lost 5 bases, and 14 bases lay in between. The CDR3 loop spans 15 amino acids. Germline loops: CDR1 MDHEN, CDR2 SYDVKM. The CDR3 DNA is TGTGCCAGCAGTTTCAGCAGTAGCGCGCATCAGCCCCAGCATTTT. Its protein product is CASSFSSSAHQPQHF.

The chain combines TRBV7-6 with TRBJ2-3; maybe TRBD1 (5 bases). The V and J ends lost 2 bases and 2 bases respectively, with 11 bases between them. Germline V gives CDR1 SGHVS, CDR2 FNYEAQ. The CDR3 is 15 residues long. The CDR3 DNA is TGTGCCAGCAGCTTACTACAGGTGCCCACAGATACGCAGTATTTT. This encodes CASSLLQVPTDTQYF.

As to this clone: At the DNA level, this CDR3 is encoded by other sequences in the same sample as well. The chain uses TRBV19 and TRBJ2-1; 12 bases are shared with TRBD2. After removal of 3 bases from V and 4 bases from J, the junction contained 1 base not matched to a gene. The CDR3 is made up of 15 amino acids. CDR1 LNHDA and CDR2 SQIVND come from the germline V gene (reference sequence). This chain's CDR3 is CASSIGLAGYNEQFF. The DNA of the CDR3 is TGTGCCAGTAGTATCGGACTAGCGGGGTACAATGAGCAGTTCTTC.

The chain links TRBV28 to TRBJ2-7, with D perhaps matching TRBD2 (5 bases). This CDR3 comprises 13 residues. V lost 6 bases and J lost 0, with 9 bases in between. From germline, CDR1 is MDHEN and CDR2 SYDVKM. This CDR3 reads CASRQSGSYEQYF. The CDR3, as DNA: TGTGCCAGCAGACAGAGCGGCTCCTACGAGCAGTACTTC.

This chain joins TRBV27 and TRBJ2-3; D may match TRBD1 or TRBD2 (5 bases each). The CDR3 covers 17 residues. Trimming removed 2 bases from V and 0 bases from J, with 15 bases in between. CDR1 is MNHEY and CDR2 is SMNVEV in the germline V gene (reference sequence). CDR3 DNA: TGTGCCAGCAGTTTAACCCGGGGCACGAGAAGCACAGATACGCAGTATTTT. Encoded protein: CASSLTRGTRSTDTQYF.

The chain couples TRBV29-1 to TRBJ2-4; D is possibly TRBD1 (5 bases). The CDR3 length is 14 residues. The germline gives CDR1 SQVTM, CDR2 ANQGSEA. The V end was cut by 0 bases, the J end by 7 bases, with 13 bases between. The CDR3 DNA reads as TGCAGCGTTGAAGATCAGGGTTATCCGAACATTCAGTACTTC. It codes for CSVEDQGYPNIQYF.

The genes are TRBV6-1 and TRBJ1-2; no reliable D call. In germline, CDR1 is MNHNS, CDR2 SASEGT. The CDR3 has 12 amino acids. Trimming left V 8 bases short and J 0 bases short, with 7 bases between. CDR3 residues: CASDHTNYGYTF. DNA for the CDR3: TGTGCCAGCGACCATACTAACTATGGCTACACCTTC.